The rows below give T cell receptor beta chains drawn from one sample of a study of T-cell reconstitution after alpha-beta-depleted transplantation in children. TCRdb analysed the PCR reads with MiXCR anew, one entry per CDR3 protein. The repertoire consists of hundreds of thousands of distinct CDR3 sequences, with around 19% occurring once and the leading ten covering approximately 3%. The sample in question was PBMCs from the stem cell graft donor, obtained from the stem cell graft. The receptor source for this set is a human donor who donated a stem cell graft to a child with acute lymphoblastic leukemia. The CDR3 runs from the conserved cysteine through the conserved F or W. The order of the fields is D gene, clone size, J gene, V gene, CDR3 DNA, CDR3 protein. The D gene is left open where the match is weak. Size is stated for part of the rows, as once, few or many counts, or as a class when the clone is expanded.

TRBD2,.,TRBJ2-7,TRBV10-1,TGCGCCAGCAGTGAGTCGGGTCGCGGGAGATCCCACGAGCAGTACTTC,CASSESGRGRSHEQYF
TRBD1,.,TRBJ1-6,TRBV27,TGTGCCAGCAGGAGGGGGACAGGCTATAATTCACCCCTCCACTTT,CASRRGTGYNSPLHF
TRBD2,.,TRBJ2-5,TRBV9,TGTGCCAGCAGCCTCGGACTAGCGGGAGGTTCCCAAGAGACCCAGTACTTC,CASSLGLAGGSQETQYF
.,.,TRBJ2-7,TRBV7-9,TGTGCCAGCAGCTTAGGACACAGGGGACTGGACTACGAGCAGTACTTC,CASSLGHRGLDYEQYF
.,few,TRBJ2-1,TRBV7-9,TGTGCCAGCCTCCAAGGAGCGGGCTTCTTCGAGGAGGAGCAGTTCTTC,CASLQGAGFFEEEQFF
.,.,TRBJ2-2,TRBV3-1,TGTGCCGGCAGCCTTAACACCGGGGAGCTGTTTTTT,CAGSLNTGELFF
.,.,TRBJ2-7,TRBV7-8,TGTGCCAGCAGCTTAGGCAAGCGCTACTCGTCCTACGAGCAGTACTTC,CASSLGKRYSSYEQYF
.,many,TRBJ2-1,TRBV6-1,TGTGCCAGCATAAGTGACCCCTCCAATGAGCAGTTCTTC,CASISDPSNEQFF
TRBD2,.,TRBJ2-7,TRBV5-6,TGTGCCAGCAGCCAACCCCCTTGGGTAGCGGGTAACTACGAGCAGTACTTC,CASSQPPWVAGNYEQYF
.,many,TRBJ2-1,TRBV11-1,TGTGCCAGCAGCTCATCGGGGTACAATGAGCAGTTCTTC,CASSSSGYNEQFF
.,.,TRBJ2-7,TRBV3-1,TGTGCCAGCAGCCAAGATCAGGCTAGCTACGAGCAGTACTTC,CASSQDQASYEQYF
TRBD1,.,TRBJ2-7,TRBV10-2,TGCGCCAGCAGTGACCGGGACAGCGGATCCTACGAGCAGTACTTC,CASSDRDSGSYEQYF
.,.,TRBJ1-2,TRBV29-1,TGCAGCGTTGAAGATCTTCGGGAAGGTGCTAACTATGGCTACACCTTC,CSVEDLREGANYGYTF
.,.,TRBJ1-4,TRBV13,TGTGCCAGCAGCTTAGTACGAGCTAATGAAAAACTGTTTTTT,CASSLVRANEKLFF
TRBD2,.,TRBJ2-7,TRBV5-1,TGCGCCAGCAGCTTGGTGATAGCGGGCTCCTACGAGCAGTACTTC,CASSLVIAGSYEQYF
TRBD2,many,TRBJ2-7,TRBV12-3/TRBV12-4,TGTGCCAGCAGTCCGACTAGCGGGAGTAGCGAGCAGTACTTC,CASSPTSGSSEQYF
.,many,TRBJ2-1,TRBV7-3,TGTGCCAGCAGCTTATATAACACCGGGGGCATAGATGAGCAGTTCTTC,CASSLYNTGGIDEQFF
TRBD2,few,TRBJ2-1,TRBV20-1,TGCAGTGCTAGGCCCCCTAGCGGGAGATCCAATGAGCAGTTCTTC,CSARPPSGRSNEQFF
.,.,TRBJ2-4,TRBV27,TGTGCCAGCGGCCGGGATCTGGCCAAAAACATTCAGTACTTC,CASGRDLAKNIQYF
.,many,TRBJ2-7,TRBV5-1,TGTGCCAGCAGCTTATATGGGAGTTACGAGCAGTACTTC,CASSLYGSYEQYF
.,once,TRBJ2-1,TRBV29-1,TGCAGCGTTGAACCCCACAATGAGCAGTTCTTC,CSVEPHNEQFF
.,.,TRBJ2-1,TRBV12-3/TRBV12-4,TGTGCCAGCACCATCGGACCCCGCCCGGAGCAGTTCTTC,CASTIGPRPEQFF
TRBD1,.,TRBJ1-2,TRBV12-3/TRBV12-4,TGTGCCAGCAGCCCTAGGGGGCCGTACAACTATGGCTACACCTTC,CASSPRGPYNYGYTF
TRBD2,few,TRBJ2-2,TRBV12-3/TRBV12-4,TGTGCCAGCAGTTCCCGGACTAGCGGGAGGGGCGCCGGGGAGCTGTTTTTT,CASSSRTSGRGAGELFF
.,few,TRBJ2-7,TRBV2,TGTGCCAGCAAAAGCGGTGAGAGCTCCTACGAGCAGTACTTC,CASKSGESSYEQYF
TRBD2,few,TRBJ2-7,TRBV28,TGTGCCACCCAGCGAGCGGGAGGGCCCTACGAGCAGTACTTC,CATQRAGGPYEQYF
TRBD1,.,TRBJ1-4,TRBV7-9,TGTGCCAGCAGCTCCCTAGGGGGCAGACAGGGAGGAGAAAAACTGTTTTTT,CASSSLGGRQGGEKLFF
.,.,TRBJ1-2,TRBV3-1,TGTGCCAGCAGCCGTAGAGTAGACTATGGCTACACCTTC,CASSRRVDYGYTF